The 16 T cell receptor beta chains below come from one sample, sequenced in a study of shared clonotypes between healthy human individuals. TCRdb's table, derived via immunoSEQ multiplex PCR, lists solely in-frame clones and lacks some. The sample lists under 2,500,000 clones; more than 90% were seen once. Sequencing used naive CD4+ T cells sorted from blood. Sample subset: CD45RA+ positively selected. All receptors come from a man between 18 and 35 years old in good health.

This rearrangement joins TRBV4-1 to TRBJ2-1, with TRBD2 matching 7 bases. This CDR3 has 15 residues. Germline values: CDR1 MGHRA, CDR2 YSYEKL. V gave up 1 base and J gave up 4 bases; unmatched junction bases: 4. This CDR3 reads CASSQVRGEYNEQFF. The CDR3 DNA follows: TGCGCCAGCAGCCAAGTACGGGGGGAATACAATGAGCAGTTCTTC.

This sequence joins TRBV10-3 and TRBJ2-7, with D possibly matching TRBD1 (5 bases). Germline CDR1 is ENHRY and CDR2 is SYGVKD. V lost 6 bases and J lost 3, with 12 bases in between. The CDR3 extends over 13 amino acids. This chain's CDR3 is CAIRVAQGYEQYF. In DNA form, the CDR3 reads TGTGCCATCAGGGTTGCGCAGGGCTACGAGCAGTACTTC.

CDR3 protein: CASSYAGPYGYTF. The CDR3 DNA sequence: TGTGCCAGCAGCTATGCAGGGCCCTATGGCTACACCTTC. J is TRBJ1-2 and V is TRBV5-8, with TRBD1 as a possible D gene (5 bases). There are 13 residues in the CDR3. Germline-derived CDR1 and CDR2 are SGHTS and YDEGEE. Trimming took 3 bases from V and 4 from J, leaving 10 bases between them.

In DNA, the CDR3 is TGCAGCGTTGAAGGGCTAGAAAAAACCCGCTCTAGCACAGATACGCAGTATTTT. Translation: CSVEGLEKTRSSTDTQYF. The chain combines TRBV29-1 with TRBJ2-3; no clear D gene. Trimming shortened V by 1 base and J by 0 bases, and 20 bases separated the two germline ends. Germline CDR1 and CDR2: SQVTM and ANQGSEA. The CDR3 has 18 residues.

This rearrangement joins TRBV6-1 to TRBJ1-5; 8 bases are shared with TRBD1. The length of the CDR3 is 16 residues. J was trimmed by 5 bases and V by 2 bases; bases with no gene match: 8. CDR1 is MNHNS and CDR2 is SASEGT in the germline V gene. The CDR3 protein is CASSELAGGAYQPQHF. The DNA for the CDR3 is TGTGCCAGCAGTGAATTGGCAGGGGGCGCGTATCAGCCCCAGCATTTT.

The chain has TRBV14 and TRBJ1-3, with D perhaps TRBD1 (5 bases). This CDR3 comprises 18 residues. Germline values: CDR1 SGHDN, CDR2 FVKESK. Trimming stripped 1 base from V and 7 bases from J, with 23 bases between. The CDR3 nucleotides are TGTGCCAGCAGCCAAGGTGTAGGGACCGACTTCAGTTGGAACACCATATATTTT. Amino acid sequence: CASSQGVGTDFSWNTIYF.

The chain carries TRBV7-6 and TRBJ2-3; D unresolved. Germline assignment: CDR1 SGHVS and CDR2 FNYEAQ. The CDR3 is 14 amino acids. Trimming took 4 bases from V and 0 from J, leaving 8 bases between them. The CDR3 nucleotides are TGTGCCAGCAGCTCCCAAACTAGCACAGATACGCAGTATTTT. This encodes CASSSQTSTDTQYF.

This rearrangement joins TRBV6-5 to TRBJ2-5, with TRBD2 matching 10 bases. This CDR3 has 16 residues. Germline values: CDR1 MNHEY, CDR2 SVGAGI. Trimming took 2 bases from V and 2 from J; bases not matched to a gene: 5. DNA of the CDR3: TGTGCCAGCAGTTACCTTAGCGGGAGGAGGCAAGAGACCCAGTACTTC. Translated, it gives CASSYLSGRRQETQYF.

V usage is TRBV5-8 and J usage is TRBJ1-5; 7 nucleotides match TRBD1. Unmatched junction bases numbered 8, after V lost 2 bases and J lost 9 bases. The germline V gene encodes CDR1 SGHTS and CDR2 YDEGEE. The CDR3 length is 14 residues. CDR3 in DNA: TGTGCCAGCAGCTTTGGGACAGCTATTACGCCCCAGCATTTT. Translation: CASSFGTAITPQHF.

CDR3 sequence: CASKGSNPSEQYF. The CDR3 DNA is TGTGCCAGCAAGGGATCCAACCCGTCGGAGCAGTACTTC. The chain employs TRBV2 and TRBJ2-7; the D is unclear. This CDR3 spans 13 amino acids. V lost 7 bases and J lost 7, with 17 bases in between. Germline-derived CDR1 and CDR2 are SNHLY and FYNNEI.

This clone appeared once. This sequence joins TRBV29-1 and TRBJ1-1; TRBD1 matches 9 bases. The CDR3 loop spans 14 amino acids. V trimming: 6 bases; J trimming: 5 bases; junction bases outside the gene matches: 10. Germline V gives CDR1 SQVTM, CDR2 ANQGSEA. As DNA, the CDR3 is TGCAGCGTCGGAGGGACAGGGAGGAGGACTGAAGCTTTCTTT. Translating it yields CSVGGTGRRTEAFF.

This chain uses TRBV7-6 with TRBJ2-6; D not resolved. This CDR3 is built from 14 residues. V was trimmed by 1 base and J by 4 bases, leaving 5 bases between them. In germline, CDR1 is SGHVS, CDR2 FNYEAQ. This CDR3 is CASSLVAGANVLTF. CDR3 nucleotides: TGTGCCAGCAGCTTAGTGGCCGGGGCCAACGTCCTGACTTTC.

V and J are TRBV2 and TRBJ2-7, with 7 nucleotides matching TRBD1. CDR1 is SNHLY, CDR2 FYNNEI, per germline. The CDR3 is 13 amino acids. Unmatched junction bases numbered 4, after V lost 6 bases and J lost 2 bases. The CDR3 coding sequence is TGTGCCAGCAGGGCAGGGACAGCCTACGAGCAGTACTTC. Protein: CASRAGTAYEQYF.

This chain uses TRBV6-4 with TRBJ2-5, with TRBD2 identical over 10 bases. This CDR3 spans 16 amino acids. Germline V lookup: CDR1 MRHNA, CDR2 SNTAGT. V was clipped by 3 bases and J by 1 base; unmatched bases: 5. CDR3 DNA: TGTGCCAGCAGTGATTTCGGACTAGCGGTCCAAGAGACCCAGTACTTC. Translated: CASSDFGLAVQETQYF.

A word on this clone: Additional DNA sequences in this sample encode the identical CDR3. The CDR3 DNA reads as TGCAGCGTTGTGGCAGGGGGTCGGGAGACCCAGTACTTC. Translated: CSVVAGGRETQYF. This chain uses TRBV29-1 with TRBJ2-5; 7 nucleotides agree with TRBD1. The CDR3 runs to 13 residues. The trim removed 4 bases at V and 5 bases at J, leaving 7 bases unmatched. The germline V gene encodes CDR1 SQVTM and CDR2 ANQGSEA.

Regarding this clone: In the same sample, other DNA sequences code for this CDR3. The gene calls are TRBV2 and TRBJ1-2, with unresolved D. Germline CDR1 and CDR2: SNHLY and FYNNEI. Trimming removed 4 bases at V and 1 base at J, with 4 bases between. The CDR3 has 12 residues. CDR3 region: CASSGNNYGYTF. CDR3 sequence (DNA): TGTGCCAGCAGTGGCAATAACTATGGCTACACCTTC.